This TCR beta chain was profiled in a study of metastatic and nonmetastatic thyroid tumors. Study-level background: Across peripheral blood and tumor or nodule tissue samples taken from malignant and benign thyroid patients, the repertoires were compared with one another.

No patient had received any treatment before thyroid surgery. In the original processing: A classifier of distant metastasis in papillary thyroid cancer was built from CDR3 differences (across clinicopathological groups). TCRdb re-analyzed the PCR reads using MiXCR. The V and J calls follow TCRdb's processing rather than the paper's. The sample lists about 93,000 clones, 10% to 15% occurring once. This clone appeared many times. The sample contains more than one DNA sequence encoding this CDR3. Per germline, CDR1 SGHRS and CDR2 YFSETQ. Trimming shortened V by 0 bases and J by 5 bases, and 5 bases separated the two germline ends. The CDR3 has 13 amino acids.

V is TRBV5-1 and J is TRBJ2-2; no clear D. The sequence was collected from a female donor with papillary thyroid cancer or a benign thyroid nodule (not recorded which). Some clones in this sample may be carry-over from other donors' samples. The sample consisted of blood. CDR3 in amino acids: CASSLDPTGELFF. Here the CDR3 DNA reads TGCGCCAGCAGCTTGGATCCGACCGGGGAGCTGTTTTTT.